These 7 T cell receptor beta chains were sequenced from one sample in a study of blood T cell repertoires in COVID-19. Some clones are missing from TCRdb's copy, which holds only in-frame ones; the method was immunoSEQ multiplex PCR. The sample consists of some 260,000 clones, around 80% of them appearing once. Sequences were obtained from PBMCs or T cells enriched from blood (not recorded which). These receptors came from a man aged 25 to 40 with acute COVID-19.

This chain connects TRBV28 to TRBJ1-2; 7 nucleotides align to TRBD1. CDR1 is MDHEN, CDR2 SYDVKM, per germline. The V gene end was trimmed by 4 bases and the J gene end by 0 bases; junction bases not matched to a gene: 5. This CDR3 has 15 residues. The CDR3 spells CASSYGQDTNYGYTF. For the CDR3, the DNA is TGTGCCAGCAGTTATGGACAGGACACTAACTATGGCTACACCTTC.

V gene TRBV6-4 combines with J gene TRBJ2-1; tentative D call: TRBD2 (5 bases). Between the trimmed V and J ends, which lost 6 bases and 10 bases, there was a span of 16 bases. The V gene's germline CDR1 is MRHNA and CDR2 SNTAGT. There are 13 residues in the CDR3. CDR3 sequence reads: CASSRESTNEQFF. The DNA for the CDR3 is TGTGCCAGCAGCCGGGAATCAACAAACGAGCAGTTCTTC.

This clone has just a few counts. The rearrangement uses TRBV5-4 and TRBJ2-2; possible D gene TRBD2, 6 bases. CDR1 is SGHNT, CDR2 YYREEE, per germline (reference sequence). The ends were cut back, 0 bases at V and 7 bases at J, with 10 bases in the middle. This CDR3 region has 14 residues. The CDR3 DNA reads TGTGCCAGCAGCTTGGCGGGGGTCAGCGGGGAGCTGTTTTTT. Protein product: CASSLAGVSGELFF.

This clone was seen only a few times. The gene calls are TRBV10-2 and TRBJ2-5; 7 nucleotides line up with TRBD1. This CDR3 comprises 15 residues. Germline lookup yields CDR1 WSHSY and CDR2 SAAADI. Trimming removed 6 bases from V and 2 bases from J; junction bases left unmatched: 9. CDR3 residues: CASRVDRAVQETQYF. CDR3 bases: TGCGCCAGCAGAGTTGACAGGGCGGTTCAAGAGACCCAGTACTTC.

The V call is TRBV4-2, the J call TRBJ1-1; possibly TRBD1 for D (6 bases). In germline, CDR1 is LGHNA, CDR2 YNFKEQ. V lost 0 bases, J lost 4 bases, and 12 bases lay in between. This CDR3 region has 15 residues. CDR3 nucleotide sequence: TGTGCCAGCAGCCAAGACCGACAGGCGGGCACTGAAGCTTTCTTT. Its translation is CASSQDRQAGTEAFF.

On this clone: At one end the junction does not follow the germline gene, possibly because of a read error. The V call is TRBV5-1, the J call TRBJ1-2, with unresolved D. Germline V CDR1 and CDR2: SGHRS, YFSETQ. The CDR3 runs 13 residues. The CDR3 DNA sequence: TGTGCCAGCAGCTTTGGGCTGTACTATGGCTACACCTTC. Translation: CASSFGLYYGYTF.

The chain has TRBV5-5 and TRBJ2-1, with 9 bases lining up with TRBD2. This CDR3 has 18 amino acids. Trimming removed 4 bases from V and 6 bases from J; junction bases left unmatched: 17. The germline V gene encodes CDR1 SGHKS and CDR2 YYEKEE (reference sequence). The CDR3 nucleotides read TGTGCCAGCAGCCAGTCTGTCCCACTTAGCGGGAGCACCAATGAGCAGTTCTTC. Translated, it gives CASSQSVPLSGSTNEQFF.